These 14 T cell receptor beta chains originate from one sample sequenced in a study of T cell repertoires in cytomegalovirus infection. No antigen is known for these receptors. TCRdb reanalysed the reads using MiXCR and keeps one entry per CDR3 protein. The table records 700,000 to 900,000 distinct CDR3 sequences, about 28% of them present only once. The source was cultured CD8+ T cells from PBMCs, collected from culture after CMV antigen stimulation. All receptors derive from a human donor in good health (CMV status not recorded). Some clones in this sample may be carry-over from other donors' samples.

The chain is built from TRBV7-4 and TRBJ2-7; TRBD2 aligns across 8 bases. The CDR3 totals 16 residues. The V segment lost 0 bases and the J segment 5 bases; nucleotides outside the gene matches: 9. Germline values: CDR1 SGHVT, CDR2 SQSDAQ. The CDR3, as DNA: TGTGCCAGCAGCTTAGCCGCATATGTCGGGAGGGACGAGCAGTACTTC. Amino acids: CASSLAAYVGRDEQYF. The whole variable domain, filled in from reference TRBV7-4 and TRBJ2-7, reads GAGVSQSPRYKVAKRGRDVALRCDSISGHVTLYWYRQTLGQGSEVLTYSQSDAQRDKSGRPSGRFSAERPERSVSTLKIQRTEQGDSAVYLCASSLAAYVGRDEQYFGPGTRLTVT.

The rearrangement uses TRBV10-2 and TRBJ2-3; maybe TRBD2 (5 bases). Trimming stripped 2 bases from V and 2 bases from J, with 11 bases between. CDR3 size: 15 residues. The germline CDR1 and CDR2 sequences are WSHSY and SAAADI. The CDR3 coding sequence is TGCGCCAGCAGTGAGGAGGGATTTACCACAGATACGCAGTATTTT. The encoded protein is CASSEEGFTTDTQYF.

The gene calls are TRBV28 and TRBJ1-1, with TRBD1 identical over 9 bases. From germline, CDR1 is MDHEN and CDR2 SYDVKM. The CDR3 totals 13 residues. V gave up 11 bases and J gave up 2 bases; unmatched junction bases: 6. Here the CDR3 reads CASGTGFNTEAFF. In nucleotides, the CDR3 is TGTGCCTCAGGGACAGGGTTTAACACTGAAGCTTTCTTT. The full variable domain, in which reference TRBV28 and TRBJ1-1 provide the parts outside the CDR3, is DVKVTQSSRYLVKRTGEKVFLECVQDMDHENMFWYRQDPGLGLRLIYFSYDVKMKEKGDIPEGYSVSREKKERFSLILESASTNQTSMYLCASGTGFNTEAFFGQGTRLTVV.

This clonotype has more than one count but fewer than ten. This chain links TRBV27 with TRBJ1-4, with a tentative D call TRBD1 (6 bases). Trimming pared 4 bases from V and 2 bases from J, leaving 17 bases between. This CDR3 region has 17 residues. CDR1 MNHEY and CDR2 SMNVEV come from the germline V gene (reference sequence). Here the CDR3 DNA reads TGTGCCAGCAGTTCCCCGGGGGGCCAATGGACTAATGAAAAACTGTTTTTT. This gives the protein CASSSPGGQWTNEKLFF.

The chain employs TRBV12-3 or TRBV12-4 and TRBJ2-7, with a possible D match to TRBD1 (6 bases). The CDR3 consists of 15 residues. V was trimmed by 6 bases and J by 3 bases, leaving 18 bases between them. The CDR3 DNA is TGTGCCAGCAGGCCAGGACAGTGGCCAAACTACGAGCAGTACGTC. Protein sequence: CASRPGQWPNYEQYV.

The V call is TRBV7-2, the J call TRBJ1-1; D unclear. Per germline, CDR1 SGHTA and CDR2 FQGNSA. The CDR3 extends over 11 amino acids. V lost 6 bases and J lost 8, with 10 bases in between. CDR3 coding DNA: TGTGCCAGCAGTCTGAATATCGAAGCTTTCTTT. This codes for CASSLNIEAFF.

This clonotype has more than one count but fewer than ten. The J gene is TRBJ1-4, the V gene TRBV28; D unclear. Trimming removed 7 bases at V and 5 bases at J, with 14 bases between. CDR3 length equals 14 residues. Germline CDR1 reads MDHEN; CDR2 reads SYDVKM. In nucleotides, the CDR3 is TGTGCCAGCACCCTTAGCCCTAGGAATGAAAAACTGTTTTTT. This codes for CASTLSPRNEKLFF.

This chain connects TRBV6-6 to TRBJ2-7; weak D call: TRBD1 (7 bases). The CDR3 sequence is 14 residues long. The germline V gene has CDR1 MNHNY and CDR2 SVGAGI (reference sequence). V was cut by 1 base and J by 5 bases, with 12 bases left in between. The CDR3 DNA is TGTGCCAGCAGTTACTTAGGGGGCGGGGACGAGCAGTACGTC. This translates into CASSYLGGGDEQYV.

This clonotype came up a few times. This rearrangement joins TRBV6-2 or TRBV6-3 to TRBJ1-1, with 7 bases lining up with TRBD1. Unmatched junction bases numbered 5, after V lost 6 bases and J lost 4 bases. Germline CDR1 is MNHEY and CDR2 is SVGEGT. This CDR3 is 13 amino acids long. Here the CDR3 reads CASSTDRATEAFF. In nucleotides, the CDR3 is TGTGCCAGCAGCACCGACAGGGCCACTGAAGCTTTCTTT.

The rearrangement links TRBV4-1 to TRBJ2-7; 11 nucleotides agree with TRBD2. The CDR3 extends over 14 amino acids. V was clipped by 0 bases and J by 6 bases; unmatched bases: 1. CDR1 and CDR2 (germline): MGHRA, YSYEKL. The CDR3 is CASSQEGLAGEQYV. Here the CDR3 DNA reads TGCGCCAGCAGCCAAGAAGGACTAGCGGGCGAGCAGTACGTC.

This clonotype was detected only a few times. The CDR3 coding sequence is TGTGCCAGCAGCTCGGGACTTTTTGAAGCTTTCTTT. Protein sequence: CASSSGLFEAFF. The chain joins TRBV7-9 to TRBJ1-1; tentatively, D is TRBD1 (5 bases). Germline V CDR1 and CDR2: SEHNR, FQNEAQ (reference sequence). V dropped 4 bases and J dropped 7 bases, with 10 bases sitting between them. This CDR3 is 12 amino acids long.

A word on this clonotype: A read error may account for a junction end that differs from germline. The chain uses TRBV27 and TRBJ2-1; 12 bases are a match to TRBD2. Germline V gene sequence: CDR1 MNHEY, CDR2 SMNVEV (reference sequence). The CDR3 has 17 amino acids. The CDR3 bases are TGTGCCGGCAGTCTATCACTAGCGGGGGGTCCCTACAATGAGCAGTTCTTC. It codes for CAGSLSLAGGPYNEQFF.

This clonotype was seen more than once but under ten times. This rearrangement joins TRBV27 to TRBJ2-7; a possible D gene is TRBD2 (7 bases). The CDR3 has 15 amino acids. The ends were cut back, 2 bases at V and 4 bases at J, with 15 bases in the middle. CDR1 MNHEY and CDR2 SMNVEV come from the germline V gene (reference sequence). The CDR3 loop reads CASSLGGGIGYEQYF. For the CDR3, the DNA is TGTGCCAGCAGTTTAGGCGGGGGCATAGGTTACGAGCAGTACTTC.

This clonotype showed up just a few times. V and J are TRBV12-3 or TRBV12-4 and TRBJ2-1; a weak D match, TRBD1 (5 bases). V lost 3 bases to trimming and J lost 8 bases, with 14 bases between them. This CDR3 spans 14 amino acids. CDR3 in amino acids: CASSFSARGHEQFF. CDR3 in DNA: TGTGCCAGCAGTTTTTCAGCAAGGGGCCATGAGCAGTTCTTC.